This TCR beta chain comes out of a study of OX40 agonist ivuxolimab in advanced cancers. Sequenced by immunoSEQ multiplex PCR; TCRdb stores in-frame clones only, minus some. This sample carries nearly 80,000 clones, less than 85% of them seen once, and the ten largest clones take 0.44%. This clone was counted once. The CDR3 consists of 15 residues. V lost 1 base, J lost 6 bases, and 13 bases lay in between. Germline V gene sequence: CDR1 SEHNR, CDR2 FQNEAQ (reference sequence). The input for sequencing was CD4+ or CD8+ T cells sorted from blood, taken in a trial of the OX40 agonist ivuxolimab. The rearrangement uses TRBV7-9 and TRBJ2-1, with TRBD1 as a possible D gene (5 bases). The sequence was collected from an adult with an advanced solid tumor such as melanoma, head and neck, liver or kidney cancer. CDR3: CASSLGAGRANEQFF. As DNA, the CDR3 is TGTGCCAGCAGCTTAGGCGCCGGCAGGGCCAATGAGCAGTTCTTC.